The 21 T cell receptor beta chains below all came from one sample that was sequenced in a study of T cell responses to AZD1222 COVID-19 vaccine (dated by TCRdb to the early 2020s). Per the publication, the time point label means: about 28 days (+/-7) after the second vaccine dose. The library was built by means of the immunoSEQ multiplex PCR assay. As stored in TCRdb, this immuneACCESS dataset retains in-frame rearrangements with V and J assigned. A fraction of the clones does not appear; measured against another copy, unresolved V genes explain less than half of the discrepancy, and the remainder lacks a known reason. A total of some 150,000 clones appear in this sample, roughly 90% of them only once. Jointly, the top ten make up roughly 3.5% of the sample. The sequencing here drew on peripheral blood, taken 28 days after the second AZD1222 dose. These receptors came from an adult who received the AZD1222 COVID-19 vaccine.

This rearrangement joins TRBV29-1 to TRBJ2-5; D is unresolved. CDR1 is SQVTM and CDR2 is ANQGSEA in the germline V gene. The CDR3 loop spans 13 amino acids. V was cut by 3 bases and J by 4 bases, with 12 bases left in between. In DNA form, the CDR3 reads TGCAGCGTTGAGGGCCTAGATAGAGAGACCCAGTACTTC. It translates to CSVEGLDRETQYF. Combining the CDR3 with reference TRBV29-1 and TRBJ2-5 gives the whole variable domain SAVISQKPSRDICQRGTSLTIQCQVDSQVTMMFWYRQQPGQSLTLIATANQGSEATYESGFVIDKFPISRPNLTFSTLTVSNMSPEDSSIYLCSVEGLDRETQYFGPGTRLLVL.

The rearrangement links TRBV11-2 to TRBJ2-7, with TRBD2 matching 7 bases. Germline-derived CDR1 and CDR2 are SGHAT and FQNNGV. This CDR3 spans 14 amino acids. The V and J ends lost 3 bases and 6 bases, in that order; junction bases with no gene match: 8. CDR3 in DNA: TGTGCCAGCAGCTTCCTAGCGGACCTCTCCGAGCAGTACTTC. It is translated as CASSFLADLSEQYF.

This chain links TRBV7-2 with TRBJ2-3; the match to TRBD2 covers 8 bases. Germline CDR1 SGHTA, CDR2 FQGNSA. The CDR3 spans 14 residues. Trimming at V came to 5 bases and at J to 4 bases, leaving 5 bases not matched to a gene. CDR3 residues: CASSREGPADTQYF. The CDR3, as DNA: TGTGCCAGCAGCCGGGAGGGCCCGGCAGATACGCAGTATTTT. Full variable domain (remainder filled in from reference TRBV7-2 and TRBJ2-3): GAGVSQSPSNKVTEKGKDVELRCDPISGHTALYWYRQSLGQGLEFLIYFQGNSAPDKSGLPSDRFSAERTGGSVSTLTIQRTQQEDSAVYLCASSREGPADTQYFGPGTRLTVL.

The chain is built from TRBV15 and TRBJ1-5, with D tentatively TRBD1 (5 bases). Germline CDR1 reads LNHNV; CDR2 reads YYDKDF (reference sequence). V was clipped by 3 bases and J by 3 bases, with 9 bases between them. The CDR3 runs to 14 residues. This CDR3 is CATSRGVFNQPQHF. CDR3 DNA: TGTGCCACCAGCAGGGGGGTCTTCAATCAGCCCCAGCATTTT. Drawing the rest from reference TRBV15 and TRBJ1-5, the complete variable domain is DAMVIQNPRYQVTQFGKPVTLSCSQTLNHNVMYWYQQKSSQAPKLLFHYYDKDFNNEADTPDNFQSRRPNTSFCFLDIRSPGLGDTAMYLCATSRGVFNQPQHFGDGTRLSIL.

This chain links TRBV6-2 or TRBV6-3 with TRBJ1-1, with D unresolved. Trimming took off 6 bases at V and 4 bases at J, with 9 bases between the two ends. CDR1 MNHEY and CDR2 SVGEGT come from the germline V gene. The CDR3 is 12 amino acids. The CDR3 DNA sequence: TGTGCCAGCAGCCTCCTCGGCACTGAAGCTTTCTTT. It is translated as CASSLLGTEAFF.

The chain employs TRBV7-2 and TRBJ1-2; weak D call: TRBD1 (5 bases). The CDR3 runs 14 residues. Trimming took 5 bases from V and 4 from J, leaving 14 bases between them. Germline CDR1 reads SGHTA; CDR2 reads FQGNSA. CDR3 sequence (DNA): TGTGCCAGCAGCGCTCCCGGGACCGCCTATGGCTACACCTTC. It encodes CASSAPGTAYGYTF.

V is TRBV11-3 and J is TRBJ2-3; the D gene could be TRBD1 or TRBD2 (6 bases each). V was trimmed by 5 bases and J by 4 bases, leaving 16 bases between them. There are 15 residues in the CDR3. Germline V lookup: CDR1 SGHNT, CDR2 YENEEA. In DNA, the CDR3 is TGTGCCAGCAGCCTAGGACAGACGGGGGCAGATACGCAGTATTTT. This codes for CASSLGQTGADTQYF.

V gene TRBV11-2 combines with J gene TRBJ1-2, with TRBD1 matching over 7 bases. Per the germline V gene, CDR1 is SGHAT and CDR2 is FQNNGV. Losses at the gene ends were 5 bases for V and 4 bases for J; bases not matched to a gene: 7. The CDR3 covers 14 residues. CDR3 DNA: TGTGCCAGCAGCATCTCCGGGACAGCCTATGGCTACACCTTC. It codes for CASSISGTAYGYTF.

The rearrangement joins TRBV9 to TRBJ1-6; D is unclear. Per germline, CDR1 SGDLS and CDR2 YYNGEE. This CDR3 has 11 amino acids. Between the trimmed V and J ends, which lost 5 bases and 9 bases, there was a span of 6 bases. Here the CDR3 reads CASREGSPLHF. The CDR3 DNA reads TGTGCCAGCAGGGAGGGTTCACCCCTCCACTTT.

V and J are TRBV7-2 and TRBJ2-1; 14 nucleotides line up with TRBD2. There are 15 residues in the CDR3. Germline V gene data show CDR1 as SGHTA and CDR2 as FQGNSA. V shed 5 bases, J shed 6 bases, and the junction held 3 bases outside the gene matches. The DNA of the CDR3 is TGTGCCAGCAGCCCGACTAGCGGGAGGGGCAATGAGCAGTTCTTC. This sequence encodes CASSPTSGRGNEQFF.

This clone was detected a few times. The chain employs TRBV10-3 and TRBJ2-3; no clear D. V lost 3 bases and J 5 bases, leaving 15 bases between the germline ends. This CDR3 region has 15 residues. Germline V gives CDR1 ENHRY, CDR2 SYGVKD. The chain's CDR3 is CAISDSSAGGDTQYF. The CDR3 DNA is TGTGCCATCAGTGATTCGAGTGCAGGTGGAGATACGCAGTATTTT.

V gene TRBV3-1 (or the pseudogene TRBV3-2) combines with J gene TRBJ2-4, with 10 bases fitting TRBD2. The CDR3 has 16 residues. V lost 0 bases and J lost 9; bases outside the gene matches: 8. The germline V gene encodes CDR1 LGHDT and CDR2 YNNKEL (reference sequence). In DNA form, the CDR3 reads TGTGCCAGCAGCCAAGAGATAGGACTAGCGGCGGGCATTCAGTACTTC. Its translation: CASSQEIGLAAGIQYF.

In this sample, this clone turned up once. The chain links TRBV7-2 to TRBJ1-2; the match to TRBD1 covers 7 bases. The germline V gene encodes CDR1 SGHTA and CDR2 FQGNSA. This CDR3 contains 15 residues. V was clipped by 6 bases and J by 2 bases; unmatched bases: 9. The CDR3 loop reads CASRPGQIRNYGYTF. CDR3 coding DNA: TGTGCCAGCAGGCCGGGACAGATCCGGAACTATGGCTACACCTTC.

The chain uses TRBV6-5 and TRBJ2-3; weak D call: TRBD2 (5 bases). The CDR3 has 12 residues. V lost 10 bases and J lost 4, with 12 bases in between. Germline V CDR1 and CDR2: MNHEY, SVGAGI. The CDR3 region is CANTGGSDTQYF. CDR3 sequence (DNA): TGTGCCAACACCGGCGGGTCAGATACGCAGTATTTT.

The V gene is TRBV2, the J gene TRBJ1-2; TRBD1 might be the D (5 bases). The V end lost 4 bases, the J end lost 1 base, and 7 bases lay between the germline ends. This CDR3 is 13 amino acids long. The germline CDR1 and CDR2 sequences are SNHLY and FYNNEI. CDR3 in DNA: TGTGCCAGCAGTGTTAGGGGTAACTATGGCTACACCTTC. Its protein is CASSVRGNYGYTF.

The rearrangement uses TRBV24-1 and TRBJ2-1, with 16 bases aligning to TRBD2. Germline V gives CDR1 KGHDR, CDR2 SFDVKD. This CDR3 has 18 residues. V trimming: 4 bases; J trimming: 7 bases; junction bases outside the gene matches: 9. In nucleotides, the CDR3 is TGTGCCACCAGTGACCCACCGGGACTAGCGGGAGGGCTTAATGAGCAGTTCTTC. It specifies CATSDPPGLAGGLNEQFF.

This sequence joins TRBV5-1 and TRBJ1-1, with a weak D call TRBD1 (5 bases). CDR1 is SGHRS and CDR2 is YFSETQ in the germline V gene. Trimming removed 8 bases from V and 4 bases from J, with 9 bases in between. The CDR3 contains 11 residues. This chain's CDR3 is CASIGVTEAFF. DNA for the CDR3: TGCGCCAGTATAGGGGTCACTGAAGCTTTCTTT.

The chain carries TRBV5-6 and TRBJ1-2, with D maybe TRBD1 (6 bases). Trimming took off 4 bases at V and 4 bases at J, with 17 bases between the two ends. This CDR3 is 15 amino acids long. Looked up from germline, CDR1 is SGHDT and CDR2 is YYEEEE. The DNA for the CDR3 is TGTGCCAGCAGCGGCGGGGGCCTGAAGGGCTATGGCTACACCTTC. It specifies CASSGGGLKGYGYTF.

The chain has TRBV6-4 and TRBJ2-1; 7 bases align to TRBD2. CDR1 is MRHNA, CDR2 SNTAGT, per germline. After removal of 3 bases from V and 3 bases from J, the junction contained 5 bases not matched to a gene. The CDR3 is 15 residues long. CDR3 region: CASSEEGGNYNEQFF. The CDR3 DNA sequence: TGTGCCAGCAGTGAGGAGGGAGGGAACTACAATGAGCAGTTCTTC.

V and J are TRBV28 and TRBJ2-1; 10 bases are shared with TRBD2. The germline V gene has CDR1 MDHEN and CDR2 SYDVKM. CDR3 length: 16 amino acids. The ends lost 5 bases at V and 9 bases at J; junction bases unmatched: 13. The CDR3 nucleotides read TGTGCCAGCAGTACACTCTCAGCGGGAGGGAAGGGTGAGCAGTTCTTC. Amino acids: CASSTLSAGGKGEQFF.

This clone was observed once. This chain links TRBV28 with TRBJ2-1, with TRBD1 matching 10 bases. V shed 3 bases, J shed 5 bases, and the junction held 7 bases outside the gene matches. The CDR3 sequence is 16 residues long. Germline CDR1 reads MDHEN; CDR2 reads SYDVKM. The CDR3 here is CASSFSPGTGDNEQFF. The DNA for the CDR3 is TGTGCCAGCAGTTTTTCCCCCGGGACAGGGGACAATGAGCAGTTCTTC.